Included here is one T cell receptor (beta chain) sequence, with context. No antigen is known for it. CDR3 length equals 16 residues. Germline V gene lookup returns CDR1 LNHDA and CDR2 SQIVND (reference sequence). J lost 6 bases, V lost 3 bases, and 7 bases had no gene match. This sample is part of a study of Graves' ophthalmopathy and Graves' hyperthyroidism. Study details: Peripheral blood was obtained at first diagnosis, ahead of any treatment. General study results and limits: Thyroid clonotypes that were expanded above 0.001 frequency mostly also appeared in blood. Progression of ophthalmopathy was predicted by the model with roughly 71% sensitivity and around 72% specificity.

As the starting material, more than 7.5 ml of fresh peripheral blood yielded the PBMCs. Researchers took RNA transcripts and amplified TCR beta CDR3 regions from them. A first-round RT-PCR used HTBI primers, followed by a second-round multiplex PCR. Using its own MiXCR run on the multiplex PCR reads, TCRdb lists one record per CDR3 protein. This table has around 660,000 distinct CDR3 sequences, about two fifths appearing once. This clonotype was obtained from an adult man with Graves' ophthalmopathy. Sequencing used peripheral blood. The chain has TRBV19 and TRBJ1-5; 11 bases are a match to TRBD1. The CDR3: CASSILGQGAIQPQHF. CDR3 nucleotide sequence: TGTGCCAGTAGTATCCTCGGACAGGGGGCAATTCAGCCCCAGCATTTT. Complete variable domain (other parts from reference TRBV19 and TRBJ1-5): DGGITQSPKYLFRKEGQNVTLSCEQNLNHDAMYWYRQDPGQGLRLIYYSQIVNDFQKGDIAEGYSVSREKKESFPLTVTSAQKNPTAFYLCASSILGQGAIQPQHFGDGTRLSIL.